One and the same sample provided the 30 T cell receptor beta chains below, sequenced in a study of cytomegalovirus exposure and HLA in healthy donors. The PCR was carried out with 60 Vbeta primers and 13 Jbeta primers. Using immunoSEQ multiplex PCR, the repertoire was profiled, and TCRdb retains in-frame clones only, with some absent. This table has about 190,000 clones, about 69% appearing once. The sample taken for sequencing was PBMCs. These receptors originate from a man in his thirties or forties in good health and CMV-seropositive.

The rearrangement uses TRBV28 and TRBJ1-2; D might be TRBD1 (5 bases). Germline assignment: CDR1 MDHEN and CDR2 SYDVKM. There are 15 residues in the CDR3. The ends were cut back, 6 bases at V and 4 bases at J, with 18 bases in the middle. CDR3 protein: CASSPSPDQGYGYTF. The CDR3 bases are TGTGCCAGCAGCCCCTCCCCGGACCAGGGCTATGGCTACACCTTC.

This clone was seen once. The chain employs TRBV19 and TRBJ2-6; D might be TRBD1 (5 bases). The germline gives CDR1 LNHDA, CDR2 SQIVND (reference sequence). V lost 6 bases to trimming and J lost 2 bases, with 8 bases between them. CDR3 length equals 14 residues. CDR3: CASRLGAGANVLTF. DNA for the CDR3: TGTGCCAGTAGGTTAGGGGCTGGGGCCAACGTCCTGACTTTC.

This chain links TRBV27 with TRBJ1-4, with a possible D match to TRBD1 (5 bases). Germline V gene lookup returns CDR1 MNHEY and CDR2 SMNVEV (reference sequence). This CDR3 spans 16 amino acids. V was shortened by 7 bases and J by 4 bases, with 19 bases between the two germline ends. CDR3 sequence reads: CASTTAGGTLNEKLFF. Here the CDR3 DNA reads TGTGCCAGCACCACAGCCGGGGGGACTCTTAATGAAAAACTGTTTTTT.

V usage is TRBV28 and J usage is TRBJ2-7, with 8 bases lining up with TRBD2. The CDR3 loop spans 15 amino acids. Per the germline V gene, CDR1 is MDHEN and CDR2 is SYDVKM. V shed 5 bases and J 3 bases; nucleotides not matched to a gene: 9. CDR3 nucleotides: TGTGCCAGCAGTCTACCCGGGACTAGGATCTACGAGCAGTACTTC. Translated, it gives CASSLPGTRIYEQYF. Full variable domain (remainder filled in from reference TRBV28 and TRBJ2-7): DVKVTQSSRYLVKRTGEKVFLECVQDMDHENMFWYRQDPGLGLRLIYFSYDVKMKEKGDIPEGYSVSREKKERFSLILESASTNQTSMYLCASSLPGTRIYEQYFGPGTRLTVT.

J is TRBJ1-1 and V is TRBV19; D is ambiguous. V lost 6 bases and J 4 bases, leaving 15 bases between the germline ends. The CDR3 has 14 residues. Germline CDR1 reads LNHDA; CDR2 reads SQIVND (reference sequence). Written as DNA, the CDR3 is TGTGCCAGTAGACGGGAAAAGCGTAGCACTGAAGCTTTCTTT. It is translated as CASRREKRSTEAFF.

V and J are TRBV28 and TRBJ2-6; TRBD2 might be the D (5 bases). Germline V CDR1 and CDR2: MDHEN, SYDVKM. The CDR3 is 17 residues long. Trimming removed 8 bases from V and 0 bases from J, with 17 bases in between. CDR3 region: CASAATGLVSGANVLTF. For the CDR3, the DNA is TGTGCCAGCGCGGCAACCGGACTGGTCTCTGGGGCCAACGTCCTGACTTTC. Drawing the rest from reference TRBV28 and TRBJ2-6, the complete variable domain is DVKVTQSSRYLVKRTGEKVFLECVQDMDHENMFWYRQDPGLGLRLIYFSYDVKMKEKGDIPEGYSVSREKKERFSLILESASTNQTSMYLCASAATGLVSGANVLTFGAGSRLTVL.

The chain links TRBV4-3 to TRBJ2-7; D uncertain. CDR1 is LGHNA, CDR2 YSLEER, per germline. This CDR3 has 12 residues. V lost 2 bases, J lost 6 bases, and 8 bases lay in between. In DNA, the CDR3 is TGCGCCAGCAGCCAAATCCGAGGCGAGCAGTACTTC. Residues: CASSQIRGEQYF.

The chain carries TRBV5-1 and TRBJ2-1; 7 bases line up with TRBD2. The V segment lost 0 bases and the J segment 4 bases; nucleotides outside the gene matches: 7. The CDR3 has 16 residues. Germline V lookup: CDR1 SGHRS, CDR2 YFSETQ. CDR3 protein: CASSLGGLAAYNEQFF. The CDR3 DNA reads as TGCGCCAGCAGCTTGGGGGGCCTAGCGGCGTACAATGAGCAGTTCTTC.

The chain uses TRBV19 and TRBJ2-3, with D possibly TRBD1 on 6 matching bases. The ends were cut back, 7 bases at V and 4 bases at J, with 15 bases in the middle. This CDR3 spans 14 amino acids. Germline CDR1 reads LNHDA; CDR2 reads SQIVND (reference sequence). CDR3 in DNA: TGTGCCAGTAAAGGGGGAATCCGGGCAGATACGCAGTATTTT. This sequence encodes CASKGGIRADTQYF.

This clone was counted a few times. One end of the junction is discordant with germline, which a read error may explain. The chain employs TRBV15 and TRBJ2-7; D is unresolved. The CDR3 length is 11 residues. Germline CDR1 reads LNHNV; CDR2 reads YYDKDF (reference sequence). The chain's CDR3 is CATSRGYEQYF. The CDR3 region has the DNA TGTGCCACCAGCAGAGGCTACGAACAGTACTTC.

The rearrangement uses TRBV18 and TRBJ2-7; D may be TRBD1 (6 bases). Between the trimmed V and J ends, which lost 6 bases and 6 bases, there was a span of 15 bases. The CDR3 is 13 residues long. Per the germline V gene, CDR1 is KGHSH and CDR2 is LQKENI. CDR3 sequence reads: CASSLGAGGEQYF. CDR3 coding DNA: TGTGCCAGCTCCCTGGGGGCAGGTGGCGAGCAGTACTTC.

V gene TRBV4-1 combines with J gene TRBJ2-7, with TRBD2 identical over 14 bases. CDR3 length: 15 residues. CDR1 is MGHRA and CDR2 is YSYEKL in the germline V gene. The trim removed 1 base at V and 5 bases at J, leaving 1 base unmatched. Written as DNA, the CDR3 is TGCGCCAGCAGCCAAGGGGGACTAGCGGGAGACGAGCAGTACTTC. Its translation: CASSQGGLAGDEQYF.

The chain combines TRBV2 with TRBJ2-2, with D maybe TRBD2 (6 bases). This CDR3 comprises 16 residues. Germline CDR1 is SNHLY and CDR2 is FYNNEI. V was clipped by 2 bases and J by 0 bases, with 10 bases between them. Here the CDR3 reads CASSELGGANTGELFF. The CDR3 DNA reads TGTGCCAGCAGTGAACTCGGCGGGGCGAACACCGGGGAGCTGTTTTTT.

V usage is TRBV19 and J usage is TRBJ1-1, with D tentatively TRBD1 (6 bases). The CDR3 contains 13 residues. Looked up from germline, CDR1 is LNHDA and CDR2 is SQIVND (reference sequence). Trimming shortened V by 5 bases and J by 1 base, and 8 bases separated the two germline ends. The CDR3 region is CASSDRRNTEAFF. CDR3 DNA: TGTGCCAGTAGTGACAGGCGGAACACTGAAGCTTTCTTT.

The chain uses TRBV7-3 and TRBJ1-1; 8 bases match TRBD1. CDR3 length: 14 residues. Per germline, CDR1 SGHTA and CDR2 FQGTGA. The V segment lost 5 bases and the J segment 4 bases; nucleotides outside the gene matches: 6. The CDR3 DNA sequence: TGTGCCAGCAGCGCGGCAGGGGGCACCACTGAAGCTTTCTTT. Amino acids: CASSAAGGTTEAFF. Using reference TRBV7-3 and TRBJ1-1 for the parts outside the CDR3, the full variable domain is GAGVSQTPSNKVTEKGKYVELRCDPISGHTALYWYRQSLGQGPEFLIYFQGTGAADDSGLPNDRFFAVRPEGSVSTLKIQRTERGDSAVYLCASSAAGGTTEAFFGQGTRLTVV.

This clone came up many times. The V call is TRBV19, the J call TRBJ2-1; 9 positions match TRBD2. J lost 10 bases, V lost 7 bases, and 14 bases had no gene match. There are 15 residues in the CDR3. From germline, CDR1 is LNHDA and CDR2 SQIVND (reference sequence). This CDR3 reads CASIGEGRSGREQFF. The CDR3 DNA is TGTGCCAGTATAGGGGAAGGGCGAAGCGGGAGGGAGCAGTTCTTC.

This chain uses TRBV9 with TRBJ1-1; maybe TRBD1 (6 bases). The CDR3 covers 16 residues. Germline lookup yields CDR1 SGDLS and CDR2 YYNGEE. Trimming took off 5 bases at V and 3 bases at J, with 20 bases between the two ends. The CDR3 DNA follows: TGTGCCAGCAGTATCGGTATGGGGGCGTTGGACACTGAAGCTTTCTTT. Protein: CASSIGMGALDTEAFF.

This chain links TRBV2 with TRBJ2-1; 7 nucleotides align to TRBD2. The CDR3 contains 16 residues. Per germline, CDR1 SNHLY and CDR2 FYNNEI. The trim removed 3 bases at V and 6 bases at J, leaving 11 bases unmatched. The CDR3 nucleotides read TGTGCCAGCAGTGAGGGGGGGGTGGCTCCAGGCAATGAGCAGTTCTTC. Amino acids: CASSEGGVAPGNEQFF.

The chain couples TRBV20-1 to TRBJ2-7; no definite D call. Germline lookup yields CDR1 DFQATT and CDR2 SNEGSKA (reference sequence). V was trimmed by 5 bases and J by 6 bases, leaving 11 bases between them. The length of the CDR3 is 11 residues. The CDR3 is CSAWARREQYF. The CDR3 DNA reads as TGCAGTGCTTGGGCCAGGCGCGAGCAGTACTTC.

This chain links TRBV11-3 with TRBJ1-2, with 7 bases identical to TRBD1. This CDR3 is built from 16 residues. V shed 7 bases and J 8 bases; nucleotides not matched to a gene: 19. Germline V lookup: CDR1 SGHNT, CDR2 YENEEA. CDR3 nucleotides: TGTGCCAGCATTCAACCAGGGGGGATTAGACGGTGGGGCTACACCTTC. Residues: CASIQPGGIRRWGYTF.

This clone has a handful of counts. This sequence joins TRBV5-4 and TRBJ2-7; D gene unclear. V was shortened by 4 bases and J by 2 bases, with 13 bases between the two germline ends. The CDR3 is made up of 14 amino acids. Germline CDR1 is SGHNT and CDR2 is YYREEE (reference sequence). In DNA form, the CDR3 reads TGTGCCAGCAGCCTTGCTCAGGTACCCTACGAGCAGTACTTC. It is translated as CASSLAQVPYEQYF.

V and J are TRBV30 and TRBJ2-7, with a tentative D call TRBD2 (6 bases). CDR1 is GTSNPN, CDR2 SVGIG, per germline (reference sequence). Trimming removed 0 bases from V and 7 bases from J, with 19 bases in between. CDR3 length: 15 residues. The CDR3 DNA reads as TGTGCCTGGAGTGTACCAGGGACGTGGAGGGAAGAGCAGTACTTC. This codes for CAWSVPGTWREEQYF.

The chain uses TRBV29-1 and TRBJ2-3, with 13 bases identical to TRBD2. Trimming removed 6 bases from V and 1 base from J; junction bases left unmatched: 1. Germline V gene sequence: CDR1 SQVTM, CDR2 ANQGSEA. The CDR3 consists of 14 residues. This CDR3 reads CSVGLAGGTDTQYF. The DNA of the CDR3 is TGCAGCGTCGGACTAGCGGGGGGCACAGATACGCAGTATTTT.

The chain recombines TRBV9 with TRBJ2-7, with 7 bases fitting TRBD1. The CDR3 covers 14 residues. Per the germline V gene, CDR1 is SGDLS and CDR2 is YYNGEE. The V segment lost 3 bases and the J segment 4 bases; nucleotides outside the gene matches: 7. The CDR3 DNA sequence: TGTGCCAGCAGCGGTACCGGGACAGATTACGAGCAGTACTTC. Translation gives CASSGTGTDYEQYF.

The CDR3 reads CSVDGQGYEQYF. The CDR3 DNA follows: TGCAGCGTTGATGGACAGGGATACGAGCAGTACTTC. The chain joins TRBV29-1 to TRBJ2-7, with 8 bases fitting TRBD1. Trimming removed 3 bases from V and 4 bases from J; junction bases left unmatched: 2. CDR1 and CDR2 from the germline V gene are SQVTM and ANQGSEA. The CDR3 extends over 12 amino acids.

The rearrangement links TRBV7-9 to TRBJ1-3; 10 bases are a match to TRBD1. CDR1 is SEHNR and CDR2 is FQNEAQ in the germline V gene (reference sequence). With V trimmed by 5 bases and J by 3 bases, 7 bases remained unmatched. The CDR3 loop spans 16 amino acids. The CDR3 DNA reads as TGTGCCAGCAGCCCTAAGGGACAGGGGTTTGGAAACACCATATATTTT. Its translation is CASSPKGQGFGNTIYF.

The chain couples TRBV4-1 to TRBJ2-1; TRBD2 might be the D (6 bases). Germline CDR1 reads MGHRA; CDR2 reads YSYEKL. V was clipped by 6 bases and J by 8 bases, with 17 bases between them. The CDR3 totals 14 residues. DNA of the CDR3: TGCGCCAGCAGAAGCACCGCTGGGGGGTATGAGCAGTTCTTC. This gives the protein CASRSTAGGYEQFF.

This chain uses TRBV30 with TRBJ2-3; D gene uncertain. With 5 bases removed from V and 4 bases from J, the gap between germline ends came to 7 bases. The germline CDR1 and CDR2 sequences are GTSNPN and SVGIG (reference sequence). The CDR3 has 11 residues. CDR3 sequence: CAWGRADTQYF. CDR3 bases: TGTGCCTGGGGGCGCGCAGATACGCAGTATTTT.

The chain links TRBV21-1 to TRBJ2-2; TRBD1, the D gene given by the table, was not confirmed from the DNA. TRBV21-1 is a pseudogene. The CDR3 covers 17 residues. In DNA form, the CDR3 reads TGTGCCAGCAGCAAAGAGGTGGACAGGGTGAACACCGGGGAGCTGTTTTTT. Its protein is CASSKEVDRVNTGELFF.

The CDR3 nucleotides are TGTGCCAGCAGTAGGTTGGGAGGGACAGGGGAACGGGCTGAAGCTTTCTTT. Protein sequence: CASSRLGGTGERAEAFF. The gene calls are TRBV7-9 and TRBJ1-1; the match to TRBD1 covers 10 bases. In germline, CDR1 is SEHNR, CDR2 FQNEAQ (reference sequence). V was pared by 6 bases and J by 6 bases, with 16 bases of the junction left unmatched. This CDR3 is built from 17 residues.